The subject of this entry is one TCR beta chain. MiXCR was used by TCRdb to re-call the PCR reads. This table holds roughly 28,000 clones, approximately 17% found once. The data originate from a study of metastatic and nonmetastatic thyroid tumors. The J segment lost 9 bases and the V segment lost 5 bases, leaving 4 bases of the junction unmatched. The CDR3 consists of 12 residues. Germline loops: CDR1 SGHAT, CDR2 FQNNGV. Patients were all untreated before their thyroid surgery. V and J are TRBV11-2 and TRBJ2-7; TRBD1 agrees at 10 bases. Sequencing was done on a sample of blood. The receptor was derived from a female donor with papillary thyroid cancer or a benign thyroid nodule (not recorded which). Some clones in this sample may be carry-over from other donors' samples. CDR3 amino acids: CASSHGQGGQYF. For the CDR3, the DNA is TGTGCCAGCAGCCACGGACAGGGGGGGCAGTACTTC. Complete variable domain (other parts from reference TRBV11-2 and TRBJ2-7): EAGVAQSPRYKIIEKRQSVAFWCNPISGHATLYWYQQILGQGPKLLIQFQNNGVVDDSQLPKDRFSAERLKGVDSTLKIQPAKLEDSAVYLCASSHGQGGQYFGPGTRLTVT.